The 19 T cell receptor beta chains below were found in one sample sequenced in a study of siplizumab effects on memory and regulatory T cells. The data were produced by immunoSEQ multiplex PCR, yet TCRdb's version contains in-frame clones alone and is incomplete. The sample consists of tens of thousands of clones, approximately 95% of them appearing once. The sample was CD8+ T cells sorted from blood. The receptors derive from a human donor in good health.

V gene TRBV2 combines with J gene TRBJ1-3; D gene uncertain. This CDR3 is 11 amino acids long. The ends were cut back, 8 bases at V and 2 bases at J, with 4 bases in the middle. Germline V gives CDR1 SNHLY, CDR2 FYNNEI. The CDR3, as DNA: TGTGCCAGCCGGACTGGAAACACCATATATTTT. It encodes CASRTGNTIYF.

The gene calls are TRBV27 and TRBJ2-7; D is unresolved. The V end lost 2 bases, the J end lost 0 bases, and 8 bases lay between the germline ends. This CDR3 has 14 residues. The germline gives CDR1 MNHEY, CDR2 SMNVEV (reference sequence). The CDR3 sequence: CASSLRGRSYEQYF. CDR3 sequence (DNA): TGTGCCAGCAGTTTACGCGGCCGCTCCTACGAGCAGTACTTC.

V and J are TRBV28 and TRBJ2-1; the D gene is possibly TRBD1 (5 bases). The V gene's germline CDR1 is MDHEN and CDR2 SYDVKM. This CDR3 has 16 residues. The V and J ends lost 4 bases and 4 bases respectively, with 17 bases between them. The CDR3 is CASSSPVRDAYNEQFF. As DNA, the CDR3 is TGTGCCAGCAGTTCTCCGGTCAGGGATGCTTACAATGAGCAGTTCTTC.

The V gene is TRBV27, the J gene TRBJ2-2, with D perhaps being TRBD1 or TRBD2 (5 bases each). The CDR3 loop spans 15 amino acids. V was cut by 1 base and J by 4 bases, with 10 bases left in between. The germline gives CDR1 MNHEY, CDR2 SMNVEV (reference sequence). CDR3 protein: CASSLFPGSTGELFF. DNA for the CDR3: TGTGCCAGCAGTTTATTTCCAGGGAGCACCGGGGAGCTGTTTTTT.

The chain recombines TRBV9 with TRBJ2-2; weak D call: TRBD2 (6 bases). Trimming cost V 5 bases and J 7 bases, with 12 bases left between them. Germline CDR1 SGDLS, CDR2 YYNGEE. The CDR3 has 13 amino acids. CDR3 region: CASSGGVGGELFF. The CDR3 nucleotides are TGTGCCAGCAGTGGAGGGGTCGGCGGGGAGCTGTTTTTT.

This chain uses TRBV29-1 with TRBJ1-2; TRBD1 is a possible D gene (5 bases). The germline V gene encodes CDR1 SQVTM and CDR2 ANQGSEA. V lost 5 bases, J lost 4 bases, and 14 bases lay in between. The CDR3 has 13 amino acids. CDR3 loop: CSVFAGTSYGYTF. CDR3 in DNA: TGCAGCGTTTTTGCCGGGACCTCCTATGGCTACACCTTC.

The V call is TRBV2, the J call TRBJ2-1, with 8 bases aligning to TRBD2. Germline assignment: CDR1 SNHLY and CDR2 FYNNEI. The CDR3 is made up of 15 amino acids. J was trimmed by 0 bases and V by 7 bases; bases with no gene match: 5. The CDR3 bases are TGTGCCAGCACGGGGGGGGGCCGCTCCTACAATGAGCAGTTCTTC. This sequence encodes CASTGGGRSYNEQFF.

The gene calls are TRBV7-9 and TRBJ2-6; D remains unclear. CDR1 and CDR2 (germline): SEHNR, FQNEAQ (reference sequence). V lost 4 bases, J lost 0 bases, and 10 bases lay in between. The CDR3 consists of 16 residues. The DNA for the CDR3 is TGTGCCAGCAGCTCCAAGACATACTCTGGGGCCAACGTCCTGACTTTC. This codes for CASSSKTYSGANVLTF.

This chain connects TRBV5-1 to TRBJ2-5; 8 bases are a match to TRBD2. The DNA end lines up better with TRBJ2-7; the J call may be wrong. The CDR3 has 17 amino acids. The germline CDR1 and CDR2 sequences are SGHRS and YFSETQ. The CDR3 loop is CASSLYSGLAGSYEQYF. The CDR3 bases are TGCGCCAGCAGCTTGTATAGTGGGTTAGCGGGGTCCTACGAGCAGTACTTC.

V is TRBV27 and J is TRBJ2-3, with TRBD1 matching over 10 bases. V trimming: 5 bases; J trimming: 4 bases; junction bases outside the gene matches: 3. The CDR3 runs 14 residues. Germline V gene lookup returns CDR1 MNHEY and CDR2 SMNVEV (reference sequence). CDR3 sequence (DNA): TGTGCCAGCAGTCAAGGACAGGGGGCAGATACGCAGTATTTT. It encodes CASSQGQGADTQYF.

The chain employs TRBV5-6 and TRBJ1-1, with D tentatively TRBD1 (6 bases). CDR1 and CDR2 (germline): SGHDT, YYEEEE. The length of the CDR3 is 13 residues. Between the trimmed V and J ends, which lost 0 bases and 11 bases, there was a span of 14 bases. The CDR3 DNA is TGTGCCAGCAGCTTGGGCGGGACACCCCAGGCTTTCTTT. It is translated as CASSLGGTPQAFF.

The CDR3 nucleotides read TGTGCCAGCAGCATGACAGGGTCTGGGGCCAACGTCCTGACTTTC. Protein sequence: CASSMTGSGANVLTF. The chain recombines TRBV7-9 with TRBJ2-6; 7 positions agree with TRBD1. The CDR3 consists of 15 residues. V was pared by 5 bases and J by 1 base, with 2 bases of the junction left unmatched. From germline, CDR1 is SEHNR and CDR2 FQNEAQ (reference sequence).

The chain combines TRBV10-3 with TRBJ2-1; D unresolved. This CDR3 has 11 residues. V was trimmed by 7 bases and J by 7 bases, leaving 8 bases between them. The germline V gene encodes CDR1 ENHRY and CDR2 SYGVKD. CDR3 sequence reads: CAINIGNEQFF. In nucleotides, the CDR3 is TGTGCCATCAATATCGGAAATGAGCAGTTCTTC.

The genes are TRBV7-9 and TRBJ2-1, with TRBD2 matching 7 bases. The CDR3 has 17 amino acids. In germline, CDR1 is SEHNR, CDR2 FQNEAQ (reference sequence). The V gene end was trimmed by 5 bases and the J gene end by 5 bases; junction bases not matched to a gene: 15. The CDR3 sequence is CASSPMGAGVIHNEQFF. Written as DNA, the CDR3 is TGTGCCAGCAGCCCGATGGGTGCGGGAGTGATCCACAATGAGCAGTTCTTC.

The genes are TRBV7-9 and TRBJ1-1, with 7 nucleotides matching TRBD1. Per the germline V gene, CDR1 is SEHNR and CDR2 is FQNEAQ (reference sequence). The ends lost 5 bases at V and 5 bases at J; junction bases unmatched: 8. CDR3 length: 14 amino acids. The CDR3 spells CASSPPGGQTEAFF. CDR3 DNA sequence: TGTGCCAGCAGCCCCCCGGGGGGACAGACTGAAGCTTTCTTT.

The chain is built from TRBV19 and TRBJ1-1; D gene unclear. Germline-derived CDR1 and CDR2 are LNHDA and SQIVND (reference sequence). This CDR3 is built from 13 residues. Trimming took off 2 bases at V and 3 bases at J, with 7 bases between the two ends. This CDR3 reads CASSIYGYTEAFF. CDR3 DNA: TGTGCCAGTAGTATATACGGCTACACTGAAGCTTTCTTT.

This chain connects TRBV7-8 to TRBJ2-7, with TRBD1 matching over 9 bases. Germline CDR1 is SGHVS and CDR2 is FQNEAQ. With 1 base clipped from V and 6 bases from J, the junction kept 13 bases outside the gene matches. The CDR3 consists of 17 residues. Here the CDR3 DNA reads TGTGCCAGCAGCTTAGATCGATTTCGACAGGGGGTGAGCGAGCAGTACTTC. Protein product: CASSLDRFRQGVSEQYF.

The V and J genes are TRBV19 and TRBJ1-5; a possible D gene is TRBD1 (5 bases). Germline V gene lookup returns CDR1 LNHDA and CDR2 SQIVND (reference sequence). The CDR3 loop spans 15 amino acids. Trimming shortened V by 1 base and J by 6 bases, and 13 bases separated the two germline ends. The CDR3 region has the DNA TGTGCCAGTAGTATAGGGGCAGGGTCACCTCAGCCCCAGCATTTT. As protein: CASSIGAGSPQPQHF.

The chain combines TRBV6-6 with TRBJ2-3, with TRBD1 identical over 8 bases. The CDR3 runs 15 residues. Germline loops: CDR1 MNHNY, CDR2 SVGAGI (reference sequence). With V trimmed by 5 bases and J by 3 bases, 7 bases remained unmatched. In nucleotides, the CDR3 is TGTGCCAGCAGTCCAACCAGGGGGCTTACAGATACGCAGTATTTT. Translation: CASSPTRGLTDTQYF.